The clone carrying this TCR beta chain was detected only a few times. Its antigen is currently unknown. The sample comes from a study of post-analysis software for immune sequencing data. Study observations and caveats: In patients, TRBV5-6, TRBV5-1 and TRBV20-1 belonged to about five TRBV segments found more frequently than in controls. Controls showed significantly higher normalized Chao1 diversity than did multiple sclerosis patients.

The CDR3 is 16 amino acids. The V end lost 5 bases, the J end lost 1 base, and 16 bases lay between the germline ends. cDNA libraries of TCR beta carried unique molecular identifiers. One entry per CDR3 protein, called by TCRdb with MiXCR from the PCR reads. This repertoire shows 450,000 or so distinct CDR3 sequences, around 40% found once; its top ten account for over 10%. Sequencing input: blood. This receptor was taken from a girl aged 5 to 17 with multiple sclerosis. This rearrangement joins TRBV12-3 or TRBV12-4 to TRBJ2-3; D not resolved. CDR3 loop: CASSPHYFRGTDTQYF. CDR3 sequence (DNA): TGTGCCAGCAGTCCACACTATTTCCGGGGCACAGATACGCAGTATTTT.